The entry below describes one T cell receptor beta chain. This clone's antigen is unknown. No base-level quality is on record; no much larger clone is a single base apart. These data come from a study of T cells in tuberculosis (dated by TCRdb to between 2018 and 2020). In the study overall: To characterize T cells specific for the mycobacterial lipid antigen glucose monomycolate (GMM), the study used CD1B tetramers together with high-throughput TCR immunosequencing. PBMC from active tuberculosis patients were archived either before standard anti-tuberculosis treatment began or within 7 days of the start of that treatment. IGRA-negative adolescents, IGRA-positive adolescents with latent tuberculosis and adults with active tuberculosis, roughly ten per group, were compared in a South African clinical cohort. What the study reported, not specific to this receptor: Active tuberculosis TCR-alpha repertoires showed smaller mean NN-distances to GMM-specific TCRs than IGRA-negative controls, suggesting clonal expansion of these TCRs. Using GEM motif frequencies, a classifier achieved approximately 73% accuracy, whereas a classifier built on the diverse GMM-specific repertoire got to more than 85% accuracy (AUROC around 0.88). The smaller NN-distances were partly driven by shorter CDR3-alpha lengths in active tuberculosis patients, and the difference for TCR-beta did not reach statistical significance. Clinical samples were chosen by availability of cryopreserved specimens, and active tuberculosis cases were adults while controls were adolescents.

There are 16 amino acids in the CDR3, from cysteine to phenylalanine inclusive. Just the 48-base CDR3 DNA is kept, in frame starting at base 1. According to the germline V gene (reference sequence), CDR1 reads MNHEY and CDR2 reads SMNVEV. Compared with germline, V lacks 0 bases and J lacks 5 bases; bases without a gene match: 8. The immunoSEQ multiplex PCR assay was used to generate TCR libraries, with TCR-beta and/or TCR-alpha/delta assays applied to each sample. Amplified TCR libraries were sequenced on the Illumina high-throughput platform. Per the original workflow: Clustering and dimensionality reduction relied on pairwise TCRdist distances among GMM-specific receptors from T cells that were either sorted ex vivo or expanded in vitro. Each clinical repertoire was scored by mean NN-distance, the average TCRdist to the nearest 10% of tetramer-positive reference sequences. To compute GEM TCR motif frequency, the fraction of unique TCRs matching known GEM sequences by V/J usage and CDR3 length was calculated. Linear discriminant analysis with leave-one-out cross-validation, implemented in scikit-learn, was used to classify active tuberculosis. The clones in this table, taken by TCRdb from immuneACCESS, are in-frame only. Not every clone is retained; where verified, under half of the shortfall comes from an unresolved V gene, and the cause of the rest is unknown. V, J and clone size were drawn from that table, and D and trimming were deduced from the DNA. The sample table lists 25,000 to 40,000 clones, 70% to 90% of them with a count of one. 5% to 6% of the sample is held by the ten biggest clonotypes.

What this sample's time point label stands for: new active TB diagnosis, blood taken before or within 7 days of starting treatment. The patients with active tuberculosis were newly diagnosed, HIV-seronegative South African adults aged 18 years or older. Confirmation of active tuberculosis was obtained by positive sputum smear microscopy and/or positive M. tuberculosis culture. Unsorted cryopreserved PBMC were immunosequenced, covering on average around 100,000 T cells per clinical donor. The material sequenced was PBMCs, taken at tuberculosis diagnosis. The sequence joins TRBV27 to TRBJ2-5; a stretch of 8 junction bases matches TRBD2. The clonotype comes from an adult with tuberculosis. The nucleotide sequence reads as follows: TGTGCCAGCAGTTTATCCCTCCAGCGGGGGAGTGAGACCCAGTACTTC. This is translated as CASSLSLQRGSETQYF.